A selection of T cell receptor beta chains follows, all from one sample in a study of T-cell reconstitution after alpha-beta-depleted transplantation in children. TCRdb independently ran MiXCR on the PCR reads; one entry per CDR3 protein. Of about 460,000 distinct CDR3 sequences listed, about an eighth were seen once; the top ten hold approximately 15%. The sample consisted of PBMCs, mostly from graft donor cells, taken 180 days after TCRalphabeta/CD19-depleted stem cell transplant. The receptors here all came from a female patient aged 2-10 years who had a stem cell transplant for aplastic anemia, so the T cells may come from the graft donor. Both conserved end residues are part of each CDR3. The order of the fields is clone size, D gene, V gene, CDR3 length, J gene, CDR3 DNA, CDR3 protein. The D gene is left open where the match is weak. The size of a clone is reported for some rows only, either as once, few or many, or as a class for expanded clones.

clone size: few; D gene: .; V gene: TRBV28; CDR3 length: 16; J gene: TRBJ2-1; CDR3 DNA: TGTGCCAGCAGTTTATTAGGGGCCACCACTTACAATGAGCAGTTCTTC; CDR3 protein: CASSLLGATTYNEQFF
clone size: few; D gene: TRBD1; V gene: TRBV3-1; CDR3 length: 14; J gene: TRBJ1-2; CDR3 DNA: TGTGCCAGCAGCCACCCAGGGGGCGCGAATGGCTACACCTTC; CDR3 protein: CASSHPGGANGYTF
clone size: few; D gene: TRBD1; V gene: TRBV18; CDR3 length: 15; J gene: TRBJ1-4; CDR3 DNA: TGTGCCAGCTCACCGACAGGGCAGGGTAATGAAAAACTGTTTTTT; CDR3 protein: CASSPTGQGNEKLFF
clone size: few; D gene: .; V gene: TRBV20-1; CDR3 length: 13; J gene: TRBJ1-5; CDR3 DNA: TGCAGTGCCCTGGGGGCAGCCCAACAGCCCCAGCATTTT; CDR3 protein: CSALGAAQQPQHF
clone size: many; D gene: .; V gene: TRBV9; CDR3 length: 13; J gene: TRBJ1-1; CDR3 DNA: TGTGCCAGCAGCGGGACGGTTGGGCCTGAAGCTTTCTTT; CDR3 protein: CASSGTVGPEAFF
clone size: many; D gene: .; V gene: TRBV5-1; CDR3 length: 14; J gene: TRBJ1-1; CDR3 DNA: TGCGCCAGCAGCTACCTGACCACCCGAACTGAAGCTTTCTTT; CDR3 protein: CASSYLTTRTEAFF
clone size: few; D gene: .; V gene: TRBV7-3; CDR3 length: 16; J gene: TRBJ2-4; CDR3 DNA: TGTGCCAGCAGCCCGACAGGTCCCCCAGCCAAAAACATTCAGTACTTC; CDR3 protein: CASSPTGPPAKNIQYF
clone size: few; D gene: TRBD1; V gene: TRBV2; CDR3 length: 14; J gene: TRBJ2-2; CDR3 DNA: TGTGCCAGGACGACAGGGGTGAACACCGGGGAGCTGTTTTTT; CDR3 protein: CARTTGVNTGELFF
clone size: many; D gene: .; V gene: TRBV28; CDR3 length: 11; J gene: TRBJ2-2; CDR3 DNA: TGTGCCACCGCCTTCGCCGGGGAGCTGTTTTTT; CDR3 protein: CATAFAGELFF
clone size: few; D gene: .; V gene: TRBV12-3/TRBV12-4; CDR3 length: 13; J gene: TRBJ2-4; CDR3 DNA: TGTGCCAGCAGTTTAGTACAGGGAGACATTCAGTACTTC; CDR3 protein: CASSLVQGDIQYF
clone size: few; D gene: TRBD1; V gene: TRBV28; CDR3 length: 18; J gene: TRBJ1-2; CDR3 DNA: TGTGCCAGCAGTTCTTATAGGGGACAGGGCCACTCTAACTATGGCTACACCTTC; CDR3 protein: CASSSYRGQGHSNYGYTF
clone size: .; D gene: TRBD2; V gene: TRBV7-9; CDR3 length: 17; J gene: TRBJ2-2; CDR3 DNA: TGTGCCAGCAGCTTCAGAGGACTAGCGGATAACACCGGGGAGCTGTTTTTT; CDR3 protein: CASSFRGLADNTGELFF
clone size: .; D gene: .; V gene: TRBV7-2; CDR3 length: 16; J gene: TRBJ1-3; CDR3 DNA: TGTGCCAGCATTTCAAGCGCCCCCGGGACAGGAAACACCATATATTTT; CDR3 protein: CASISSAPGTGNTIYF
clone size: .; D gene: .; V gene: TRBV7-3; CDR3 length: 13; J gene: TRBJ2-2; CDR3 DNA: TGTGCCAGCAGCTTAATTACCCACGGGGAGCTGTTTTTT; CDR3 protein: CASSLITHGELFF
clone size: .; D gene: .; V gene: TRBV7-2; CDR3 length: 16; J gene: TRBJ1-3; CDR3 DNA: TGTGCCAGCAGCTCGTGGGGGGCGCCGAGGGGAAACACCATATATTTT; CDR3 protein: CASSSWGAPRGNTIYF
clone size: few; D gene: .; V gene: TRBV20-1; CDR3 length: 13; J gene: TRBJ1-3; CDR3 DNA: TGCAGTGCTAGGATGGCTCCGGGAAACACCATATATTTT; CDR3 protein: CSARMAPGNTIYF
clone size: few; D gene: TRBD1; V gene: TRBV27; CDR3 length: 17; J gene: TRBJ2-5; CDR3 DNA: TGTGCCAGCAGCCTCGCAGGCGGCAGGGGGCGAAAAGAGACCCAGTACTTC; CDR3 protein: CASSLAGGRGRKETQYF
clone size: .; D gene: TRBD2; V gene: TRBV7-9; CDR3 length: 17; J gene: TRBJ2-1; CDR3 DNA: TGTGCCAGCAGCCCTGAGGGACTAGCGGGAATAAACAATGAGCAGTTCTTC; CDR3 protein: CASSPEGLAGINNEQFF
clone size: few; D gene: TRBD2; V gene: TRBV20-1; CDR3 length: 15; J gene: TRBJ2-2; CDR3 DNA: TGCAGTGCTAGACCCAGCGGGAGTAGCACCGGGGAGCTGTTTTTT; CDR3 protein: CSARPSGSSTGELFF
clone size: many; D gene: TRBD1; V gene: TRBV29-1; CDR3 length: 11; J gene: TRBJ2-1; CDR3 DNA: TGCAGCGTAGACAGGGGAGATGAGCAGTTCTTC; CDR3 protein: CSVDRGDEQFF
clone size: .; D gene: .; V gene: TRBV20-1; CDR3 length: 14; J gene: TRBJ1-5; CDR3 DNA: TGCAGTGCCAATACCGGGGGCTTCAATCAGCCCCAGCATTTT; CDR3 protein: CSANTGGFNQPQHF
clone size: few; D gene: TRBD2; V gene: TRBV11-2; CDR3 length: 18; J gene: TRBJ2-2; CDR3 DNA: TGTGCCAGCAGCCCCCCTACTAGCGGGAGGACGAACACCGGGGAGCTGTTTTTT; CDR3 protein: CASSPPTSGRTNTGELFF
clone size: .; D gene: TRBD1; V gene: TRBV20-1; CDR3 length: 13; J gene: TRBJ1-5; CDR3 DNA: TGCAGTGCTAGCAACAGGGGTAAACAGCCCCAGCATTTT; CDR3 protein: CSASNRGKQPQHF
clone size: .; D gene: .; V gene: TRBV29-1; CDR3 length: 14; J gene: TRBJ1-1; CDR3 DNA: TGCAGCGTTGAGTATGGGACGGGGAATACTGAAGCTTTCTTT; CDR3 protein: CSVEYGTGNTEAFF
clone size: few; D gene: .; V gene: TRBV6-2/TRBV6-3; CDR3 length: 13; J gene: TRBJ2-1; CDR3 DNA: TGTGCCAGCAGACGTCATGAGGGTAATGAGCAGTTCTTC; CDR3 protein: CASRRHEGNEQFF
clone size: .; D gene: .; V gene: TRBV20-1; CDR3 length: 19; J gene: TRBJ1-3; CDR3 DNA: TGCAGTGCTAGAGAGGGGGGGATTTTAAGCTACCTCTCTGGAAACACCATATATTTT; CDR3 protein: CSAREGGILSYLSGNTIYF
clone size: .; D gene: .; V gene: TRBV4-1; CDR3 length: 15; J gene: TRBJ1-2; CDR3 DNA: TGCGCCAGCAGCCAAGATCCCAGGGACGGCTATGGCTACACCTTC; CDR3 protein: CASSQDPRDGYGYTF
clone size: .; D gene: TRBD2; V gene: TRBV7-3; CDR3 length: 16; J gene: TRBJ2-1; CDR3 DNA: TGTGCCAGCAGCTTCTCCCCCACTAGCGGCGGCAATGAGCAGTTCTTC; CDR3 protein: CASSFSPTSGGNEQFF
clone size: .; D gene: .; V gene: TRBV9; CDR3 length: 12; J gene: TRBJ2-1; CDR3 DNA: TGTGCCAGCAGCCCTGGTGATCATGAGCAGTTCTTC; CDR3 protein: CASSPGDHEQFF
clone size: few; D gene: .; V gene: TRBV7-9; CDR3 length: 15; J gene: TRBJ2-1; CDR3 DNA: TGTGCCAGCAGCTTAGGAGTCGGGAGTCTGCATGAGCAGTTCTTC; CDR3 protein: CASSLGVGSLHEQFF
clone size: .; D gene: TRBD1; V gene: TRBV11-2; CDR3 length: 18; J gene: TRBJ2-5; CDR3 DNA: TGTGCCAGCAGCCCACCTCGAAGGACAGGGGTACACCAAGAGACCCAGTACTTC; CDR3 protein: CASSPPRRTGVHQETQYF
clone size: few; D gene: .; V gene: TRBV3-1; CDR3 length: 20; J gene: TRBJ2-4; CDR3 DNA: TGTGCCAGCAGCCAAGATCGTGGCGCTCCCAACGGTCTAGCCAAAAACATTCAGTACTTC; CDR3 protein: CASSQDRGAPNGLAKNIQYF
clone size: .; D gene: .; V gene: TRBV4-3; CDR3 length: 16; J gene: TRBJ2-3; CDR3 DNA: TGCGCCAGCAGCCCGAGGCAGCGGAGTGGGGGAGATACGCAGTATTTT; CDR3 protein: CASSPRQRSGGDTQYF
clone size: .; D gene: TRBD1; V gene: TRBV9; CDR3 length: 16; J gene: TRBJ1-2; CDR3 DNA: TGTGCCAGCAGCCCTAGGACAGGGATCACTAACTATGGCTACACCTTC; CDR3 protein: CASSPRTGITNYGYTF
clone size: few; D gene: .; V gene: TRBV10-3; CDR3 length: 13; J gene: TRBJ2-5; CDR3 DNA: TGTGCCATCAGTGGGCCCTTCCAAGAGACCCAGTACTTC; CDR3 protein: CAISGPFQETQYF
clone size: .; D gene: TRBD2; V gene: TRBV20-1; CDR3 length: 13; J gene: TRBJ2-7; CDR3 DNA: TGCAGTGCTCCGCGGGGGAGCTCCTACGAGCAGTACTTC; CDR3 protein: CSAPRGSSYEQYF
clone size: .; D gene: .; V gene: TRBV20-1; CDR3 length: 13; J gene: TRBJ1-6; CDR3 DNA: TGCAGTGCTCTAAAAGGTCATAATTCACCCCTCCACTTT; CDR3 protein: CSALKGHNSPLHF
clone size: .; D gene: TRBD1; V gene: TRBV10-3; CDR3 length: 14; J gene: TRBJ1-1; CDR3 DNA: TGTGCCATCAGTCTTCAGGGGGATAGCACTGAAGCTTTCTTT; CDR3 protein: CAISLQGDSTEAFF
clone size: many; D gene: .; V gene: TRBV28; CDR3 length: 11; J gene: TRBJ2-7; CDR3 DNA: TGTGCCAGCTCTCCCTCCCACGAGCAGTACTTC; CDR3 protein: CASSPSHEQYF
clone size: .; D gene: .; V gene: TRBV5-6; CDR3 length: 14; J gene: TRBJ2-7; CDR3 DNA: TGTGCCAGCAGCTTAGGACAGTCCCTCTACGAGCAGTACTTC; CDR3 protein: CASSLGQSLYEQYF
clone size: .; D gene: .; V gene: TRBV5-1; CDR3 length: 13; J gene: TRBJ2-7; CDR3 DNA: TGCGCCAGCAGCTGGGAGGAAGCTTACGAGCAGTACTTC; CDR3 protein: CASSWEEAYEQYF
clone size: .; D gene: .; V gene: TRBV6-5; CDR3 length: 14; J gene: TRBJ2-7; CDR3 DNA: TGTGCCAGCAGTTACGCGGGGCGCTCCTACGAGCAGTACTTC; CDR3 protein: CASSYAGRSYEQYF